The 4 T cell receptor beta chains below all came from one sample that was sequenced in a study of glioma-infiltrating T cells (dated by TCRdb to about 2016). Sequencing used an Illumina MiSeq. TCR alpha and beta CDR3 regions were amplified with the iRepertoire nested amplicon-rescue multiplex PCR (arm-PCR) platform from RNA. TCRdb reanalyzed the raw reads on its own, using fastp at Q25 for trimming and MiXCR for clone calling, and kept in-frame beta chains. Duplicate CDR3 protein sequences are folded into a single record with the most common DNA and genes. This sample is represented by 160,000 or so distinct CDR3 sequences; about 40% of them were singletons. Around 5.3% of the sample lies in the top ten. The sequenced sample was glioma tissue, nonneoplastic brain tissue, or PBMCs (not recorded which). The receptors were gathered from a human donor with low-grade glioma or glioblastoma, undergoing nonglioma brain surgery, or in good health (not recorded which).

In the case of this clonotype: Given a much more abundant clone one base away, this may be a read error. DNA of the CDR3: TGTGCCATCAGTTTATCCTACCCGGGAGGGGCCTACGAGCAGTACTTC. Protein: CAISLSYPGGAYEQYF. The rearrangement uses TRBV27 and TRBJ2-7, with 8 nucleotides matching TRBD2. The CDR3 covers 16 residues. Germline CDR1 reads MNHEY; CDR2 reads SMNVEV (reference sequence).

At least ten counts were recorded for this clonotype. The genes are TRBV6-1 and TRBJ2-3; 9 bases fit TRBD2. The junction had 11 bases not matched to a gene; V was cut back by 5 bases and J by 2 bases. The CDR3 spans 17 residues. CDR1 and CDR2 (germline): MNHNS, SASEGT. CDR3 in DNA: TGTGCCAGCAGTCAACAACCTCTAGCGGGACCCACAGATACGCAGTATTTT. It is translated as CASSQQPLAGPTDTQYF.

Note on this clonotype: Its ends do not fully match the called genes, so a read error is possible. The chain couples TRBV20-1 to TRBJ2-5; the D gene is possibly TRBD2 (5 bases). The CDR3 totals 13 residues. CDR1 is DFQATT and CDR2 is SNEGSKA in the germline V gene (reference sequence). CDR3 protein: CSASPNTAETQCF. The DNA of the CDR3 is TGCAGTGCTAGTCCAAACACAGCGGAGACCCAGTGCTTC.

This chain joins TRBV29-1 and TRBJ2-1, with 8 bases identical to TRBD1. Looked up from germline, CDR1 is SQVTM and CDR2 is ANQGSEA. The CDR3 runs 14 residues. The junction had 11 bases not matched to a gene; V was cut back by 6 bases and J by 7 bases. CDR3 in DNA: TGCAGCGTCGCCGGGACAGGCCCAGCTAATGAGCAGTTCTTC. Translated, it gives CSVAGTGPANEQFF.